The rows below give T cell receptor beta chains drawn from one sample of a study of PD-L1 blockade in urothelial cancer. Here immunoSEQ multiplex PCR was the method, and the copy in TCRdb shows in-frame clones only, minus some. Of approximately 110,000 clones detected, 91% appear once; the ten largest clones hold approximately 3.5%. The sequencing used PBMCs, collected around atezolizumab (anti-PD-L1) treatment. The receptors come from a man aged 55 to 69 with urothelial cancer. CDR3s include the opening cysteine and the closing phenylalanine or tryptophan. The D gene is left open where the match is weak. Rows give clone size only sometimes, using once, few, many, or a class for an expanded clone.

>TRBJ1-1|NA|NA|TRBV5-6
TGTGCCAGCAGCCGGCCAGGGTTTTTGACTGAAGCTTTCTTT
CASSRPGFLTEAFF
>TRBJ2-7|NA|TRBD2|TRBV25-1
TGTGCCAGCAGTGACCGGACTAGCGGAAGCACTTACGAGCAGTACTTC
CASSDRTSGSTYEQYF
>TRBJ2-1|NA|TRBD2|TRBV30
TGTGCCTGGAGTACAAGCGGGGGAAATGAGCAGTTCTTC
CAWSTSGGNEQFF
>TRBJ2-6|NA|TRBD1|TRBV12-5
TGTGCTAGTGGTTTGGCCGTAGAACCTCCGGGACAGGAAGACATCCCCTCTGGGGCCAACGTCCTGACTTTC
CASGLAVEPPGQEDIPSGANVLTF
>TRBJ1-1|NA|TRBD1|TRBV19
TGTGCCAGTAGTATAGGGCGGACAGGGCGGAACACTGAAGCTTTCTTT
CASSIGRTGRNTEAFF
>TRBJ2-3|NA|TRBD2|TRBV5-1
TGCGCCAGCAGCGGGGGACTAGCGGGAGGGAGCACAGATACGCAGTATTTT
CASSGGLAGGSTDTQYF
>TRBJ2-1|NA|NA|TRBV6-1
TGTGCCAGCAGTGAAGCTTGGCGGGATTCCTCCTACAATGAGCAGTTCTTC
CASSEAWRDSSYNEQFF
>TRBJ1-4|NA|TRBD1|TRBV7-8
TGTGCCAGCAGCGCAGGGACAGAGATAAATGAAAAACTGTTTTTT
CASSAGTEINEKLFF
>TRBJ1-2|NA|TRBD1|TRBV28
TGTGCCAGCAGTTTATTTATTCGGGGAAGGACAGGGGCCAGTAACTATGGCTACACCTTC
CASSLFIRGRTGASNYGYTF
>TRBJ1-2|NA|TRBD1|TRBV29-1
TGCAGCGTTGCCGCCGGGACAGGGAATTATGGCTACACCTTC
CSVAAGTGNYGYTF
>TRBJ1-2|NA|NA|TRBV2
TGTGCCAGCAGTAGACAGGACTATGGCTACACCTTC
CASSRQDYGYTF
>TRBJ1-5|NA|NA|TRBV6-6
TGTGCCAGCAGCCACAGAGATAGCAATCAGCCCCAGCATTTT
CASSHRDSNQPQHF
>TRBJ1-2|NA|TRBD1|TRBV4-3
TGCGCCAGCAGCCAAGCCCCGGCGGGACAGCAGTTTTCGGGCTACACCTTC
CASSQAPAGQQFSGYTF
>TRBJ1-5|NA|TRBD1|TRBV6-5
TGTGCCAGCCGAACACGACAGGGGTTAACCCCCCAGCATTTT
CASRTRQGLTPQHF
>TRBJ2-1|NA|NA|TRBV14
TGTGCCAGCAGCCCGACCCCTACAGGTCCGAAGGATGAGCAGTTCTTC
CASSPTPTGPKDEQFF
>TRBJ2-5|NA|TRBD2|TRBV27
TGTGCCAGCAGTTTATTTCAGGTTAGGGGTAAGACTAGCGGGGGGGCAGGGGAGACCCAGTACTTC
CASSLFQVRGKTSGGAGETQYF
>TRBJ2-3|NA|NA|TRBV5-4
TGTGCCAGCAGCCTGGACTGGGGGCCAGATACGCAGTATTTT
CASSLDWGPDTQYF
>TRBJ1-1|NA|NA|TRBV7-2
TGTGCCAGCAGCCCTGGGGACATGTTTTCTAGAGCTTTCTTT
CASSPGDMFSRAFF
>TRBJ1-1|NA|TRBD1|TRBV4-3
TGCGCCAGCAGCCAACGTACGAATACAGGGGGCCGAGACACTGAAGCTTTCTTT
CASSQRTNTGGRDTEAFF
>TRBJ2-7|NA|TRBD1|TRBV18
TGTGCCAGCTCACACCTACAGGGGCGGACCTACGAGCAGTACTTC
CASSHLQGRTYEQYF
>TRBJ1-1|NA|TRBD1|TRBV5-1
TGCGCCAGCAGCATTCAGGGGGCTGGCACTGAAGCTTTCTTT
CASSIQGAGTEAFF
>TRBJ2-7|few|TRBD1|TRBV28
TGTGCCAGCAGGACCGGGACAGGGTCCTACGAGCAGTACTTC
CASRTGTGSYEQYF
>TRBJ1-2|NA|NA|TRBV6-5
TGTGCCAGCAGCCGGACCCCAGGGGCGGACTATGGCTACACCTTC
CASSRTPGADYGYTF
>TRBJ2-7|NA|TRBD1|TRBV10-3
TGTGCCATCAGTGACCCGACAGGGGACCTCTCCTACGAGCAGTACTTC
CAISDPTGDLSYEQYF
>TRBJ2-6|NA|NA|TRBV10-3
TGTGCCATCAGTGATCCGGGACTCAACTCTGGGGCCAACGTCCTGACTTTC
CAISDPGLNSGANVLTF
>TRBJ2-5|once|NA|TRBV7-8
TGTGCCAGCAGTTCAAGGGGGTTGGTGGAGACCCAGTACTTC
CASSSRGLVETQYF
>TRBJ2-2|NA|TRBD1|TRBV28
TGTGCCAGCAGTTCGGGACAGGGGGGAACCGGGGAGCTGTTTTTT
CASSSGQGGTGELFF
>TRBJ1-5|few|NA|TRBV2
TGTGCCAGCAGCGCCACAGTTAGCAATCAGCCCCAGCATTTT
CASSATVSNQPQHF
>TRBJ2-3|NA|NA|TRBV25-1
TGTGCCAGCAGTGAAATCGGGGTAAAATCTAGCACAGATACGCAGTATTTT
CASSEIGVKSSTDTQYF
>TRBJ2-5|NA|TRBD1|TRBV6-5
TGTGCCAGCAGTTACTCAGGGGGCCGGGTAGAGACCCAGTACTTC
CASSYSGGRVETQYF
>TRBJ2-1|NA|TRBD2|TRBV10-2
TGCGCCACCCAACACGGGGGGGGTTACAATGAGCAGTTCTTC
CATQHGGGYNEQFF
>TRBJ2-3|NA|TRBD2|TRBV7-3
TGTGCCAGCAGCCGTAGCGGGAGGGGAGATACGCAGTATTTT
CASSRSGRGDTQYF
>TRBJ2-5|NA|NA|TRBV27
TGTGCCAGCAGTTTAACAGAAGAGACCCAGTACTTC
CASSLTEETQYF
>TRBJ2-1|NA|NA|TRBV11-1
TGTGCCAGCAGCTTATCCAGCGGACTATACAATGAGCAGTTCTTC
CASSLSSGLYNEQFF
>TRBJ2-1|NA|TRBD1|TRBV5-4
TGTGCCAGCAGCTTGGTGGACAGGGGTGATGAGCAGTTCTTC
CASSLVDRGDEQFF
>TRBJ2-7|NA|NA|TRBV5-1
TGCGCCAGCAGCTTCGGCAGGAGGGGAGAGCAGTACTTC
CASSFGRRGEQYF
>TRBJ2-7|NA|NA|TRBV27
TGTGCCAGCAGTTTGCGCCTTGATTCCGCCCCCCGGGAGCAGTACTTC
CASSLRLDSAPREQYF
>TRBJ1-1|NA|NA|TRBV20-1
TGCAGTGCCCCGACCGCCCGAGGCGCTTTCTTT
CSAPTARGAFF
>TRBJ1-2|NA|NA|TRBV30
TGTGCCTGGACCATCATGCGGGGAAACTATGGCTACACCTTC
CAWTIMRGNYGYTF
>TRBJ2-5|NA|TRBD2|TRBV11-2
TGTGCCAGCAGCCACAGGGTCCGGGGGGGTGTGACCCAGTACTTC
CASSHRVRGGVTQYF
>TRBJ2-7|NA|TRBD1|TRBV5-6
TGTGCCAGCAGCGGGCGCGGGCAGGGGGCGTACGAGCAGTACTTC
CASSGRGQGAYEQYF
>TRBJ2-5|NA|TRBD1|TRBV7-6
TGTGCCAGCAGCTTGGGACAGAAAGAGACCCAGTACTTC
CASSLGQKETQYF
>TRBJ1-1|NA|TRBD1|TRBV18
TGTGCCAGCTTGTTCGACAGGGTGAACACTGAAGCTTTCTTT
CASLFDRVNTEAFF
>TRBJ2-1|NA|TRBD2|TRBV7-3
TGTGCCAGCAGCCCGTGGCGGGGGGGCCGTACGAATAATGAGCAGTTCTTC
CASSPWRGGRTNNEQFF
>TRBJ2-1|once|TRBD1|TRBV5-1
TGCGCCAGCAGCTTGGGGCGAGGGACAGGGAATAAGGATGAGCAGTTCTTC
CASSLGRGTGNKDEQFF
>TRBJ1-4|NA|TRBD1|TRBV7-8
TGTGCCAGCAGCCGGGGACAGAAGAATGAAAAACTGTTTTTT
CASSRGQKNEKLFF
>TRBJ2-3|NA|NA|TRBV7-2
TGTGCCAGCAGATCCGGTGCGGGGTCAGGCCTCACAGATACGCAGTATTTT
CASRSGAGSGLTDTQYF